The 28 T cell receptor beta chains given below trace back to one sample, sequenced in a study of T cells in women clearing cervical HPV infection. Some clones are missing from TCRdb's copy, which holds only in-frame ones; the method was immunoSEQ multiplex PCR. This repertoire includes about 39,000 clones. The sample consisted of blood buffy coat. These receptors all come from a woman between 18 and 69 years old with a cervical HPV16 infection that either progressed to CIN3+ or cleared (not recorded which).

Concerning this clone itself: The CDR3 goes on 3 residues after the read ends, and that part is filled in from the germline J gene. The gene calls are TRBV7-9 and TRBJ1-2; TRBD1 might be the D (5 bases). The CDR3 loop spans 15 amino acids. The V end was cut by 0 bases, the J end by 4 bases, with 12 bases between. Per the germline V gene, CDR1 is SEHNR and CDR2 is FQNEAQ (reference sequence). The covered CDR3 bases are TGTGCCAGCAGCTTAGCGGGGGGGACGGTCTATGGC. Translated: CASSLAGGTVYG. The complete CDR3 reads CASSLAGGTVYGYTF.

Comment on this clone: The read gets to within 3 residues of the CDR3 end, and the germline J gene fills in the rest. This chain links TRBV20-1 with TRBJ2-1, with 8 bases matching TRBD2. Germline values: CDR1 DFQATT, CDR2 SNEGSKA (reference sequence). Trimming removed 4 bases from V and 6 bases from J; junction bases left unmatched: 5. This CDR3 contains 13 residues. CDR3 sequence reads: CSAIPGTSNEQFF. The DNA read from the CDR3 is TGCAGTGCTATTCCCGGGACTAGCAATGAG.

A note on this clone: The read halts 3 residues ahead of the CDR3 end, with the missing end drawn from the germline J gene. J is TRBJ2-2 and V is TRBV5-1; D not resolved. The CDR3 has 14 amino acids. The germline V and J ends were trimmed by 1 base and 2 bases, with 6 bases remaining between them. CDR1 is SGHRS, CDR2 YFSETQ, per germline. CDR3 DNA, as far as it was read: TGCGCCAGCAGCTTGACCACTAACACCGGGGAG. The encoded protein is CASSLTTNTGE. The CDR3 reads in full as CASSLTTNTGELFF.

For this clone: The read halts 3 residues ahead of the CDR3 end, with the missing end drawn from the germline J gene. The chain couples TRBV5-6 to TRBJ1-2, with unresolved D. The ends were cut back, 0 bases at V and 7 bases at J, with 4 bases in the middle. The CDR3 consists of 11 residues. Germline V gene data show CDR1 as SGHDT and CDR2 as YYEEEE. The CDR3 here is CASSLGLGYTF. The CDR3 bases that were read are TGTGCCAGCAGCTTGGGTCTTGGC.

As concerns this clone: The observed sequence ends 3 residues before the CDR3 terminus, with the missing tail filled in from the germline J gene. The genes are TRBV7-2 and TRBJ2-1, with D perhaps TRBD1 (5 bases). Germline values: CDR1 SGHTA, CDR2 FQGNSA. Trimming removed 5 bases at V and 0 bases at J, with 11 bases between. The CDR3 has 15 residues. The covered CDR3 bases are TGTGCCAGCAGCGCTCACAGGACCTCCTACAATGAG. Protein sequence: CASSAHRTSYNE. The full CDR3 protein is CASSAHRTSYNEQFF.

A word on this clone: The CDR3 is cut off 3 residues early in the read; its end comes from the germline J gene. This sequence joins TRBV5-1 and TRBJ1-1, with D tentatively TRBD1 (5 bases). The CDR3 runs to 15 residues. From germline, CDR1 is SGHRS and CDR2 YFSETQ. CDR3 sequence: CASSEGAGSITGAFF. Partial CDR3 DNA: TGCGCCAGCAGCGAGGGAGCAGGGTCTATTACCGGA.

The CDR3 bases that were read are TGTGCCATCGGGGCGCGGGAGGGGGCTGAG. Amino acids: CAIGAREGAE. The whole CDR3 protein reads CAIGAREGAEQFF. The chain uses TRBV10-3 and TRBJ2-1, with 9 positions matching TRBD2. The read finishes 3 residues shy of the CDR3 end, and the germline J gene is used to complete it. This CDR3 has 13 residues. V gave up 8 bases and J gave up 9 bases; unmatched junction bases: 8. Germline CDR1 and CDR2: ENHRY and SYGVKD.

Details on this clone: The read ends 3 residues early relative to the CDR3; the germline J gene fills the gap. The chain has TRBV29-1 and TRBJ1-2, with D hard to call. CDR1 is SQVTM, CDR2 ANQGSEA, per germline. This CDR3 region has 11 residues. V was clipped by 0 bases and J by 6 bases, with 5 bases between them. CDR3: CSVEDRDGYTF. The DNA read from the CDR3 is TGCAGCGTTGAAGATCGGGATGGC. The whole variable domain, filled in from reference TRBV29-1 and TRBJ1-2, reads SAVISQKPSRDICQRGTSLTIQCQVDSQVTMMFWYRQQPGQSLTLIATANQGSEATYESGFVIDKFPISRPNLTFSTLTVSNMSPEDSSIYLCSVEDRDGYTFGSGTRLTVV.

Regarding this clone: The CDR3 is cut off 3 residues early in the read; its end comes from the germline J gene. The chain links TRBV7-8 to TRBJ2-7; maybe TRBD2 (6 bases). Germline-derived CDR1 and CDR2 are SGHVS and FQNEAQ. V shed 7 bases and J shed 0 bases, with 19 bases lying between them. This CDR3 comprises 16 residues. The CDR3 region is CASTPRGSGYSYEQYF. The sequenced part of the CDR3 DNA is TGTGCCAGCACCCCAAGGGGTAGCGGTTACTCCTACGAG.

The CDR3: CASSSGGPRYNEQFF. CDR3 bases read: TGCGCCAGCAGCTCCGGGGGGCCGAGATACAATGAG. The chain links TRBV5-1 to TRBJ2-1, with D perhaps TRBD2 (7 bases). The read halts 3 residues ahead of the CDR3 end, with the missing end drawn from the germline J gene. V lost 3 bases and J lost 4, with 14 bases in between. The CDR3 loop spans 15 amino acids. The germline gives CDR1 SGHRS, CDR2 YFSETQ.

Remarks on this clone: The read gets to within 3 residues of the CDR3 end, and the germline J gene fills in the rest. The V call is TRBV20-1, the J call TRBJ2-5; 7 bases agree with TRBD1. The CDR3 has 16 amino acids. V lost 3 bases, J lost 2 bases, and 12 bases stayed unmatched. From germline, CDR1 is DFQATT and CDR2 SNEGSKA (reference sequence). The CDR3 sequence: CSASTAGRGRQETQYF. CDR3 DNA (partial): TGCAGTGCTAGTACCGCCGGTAGGGGGCGGCAAGAGACC.

In terms of frequency, this clone is medium-sized. The sequence runs out 3 residues before the end of the CDR3; the remainder is reconstructed from the germline J gene. J is TRBJ2-3 and V is TRBV20-1, with no clear D. CDR3 length equals 14 residues. V was cut by 5 bases and J by 0 bases, with 12 bases left in between. CDR1 is DFQATT, CDR2 SNEGSKA, per germline (reference sequence). CDR3: CSAQAGTSTDTQYF. The sequenced part of the CDR3 DNA is TGCAGTGCTCAGGCCGGAACTAGCACAGATACG.

A word on this clone: Coverage ceases 3 residues before the CDR3 finishes, and the germline J gene fills in the end. V usage is TRBV7-3 and J usage is TRBJ2-3; D unclear. Trimming pared 0 bases from V and 5 bases from J, leaving 6 bases between. This CDR3 spans 13 amino acids. Germline V gene sequence: CDR1 SGHTA, CDR2 FQGTGA. The CDR3 is CASSLTSLDTQYF. CDR3 DNA (partial): TGTGCCAGCAGCTTAACTAGTCTAGATACG.

For this clone: The read falls 3 residues short of the CDR3 end, and the missing part is taken from the germline J gene. The genes are TRBV30 and TRBJ2-5, with a possible D match to TRBD1 (7 bases). The germline CDR1 and CDR2 sequences are GTSNPN and SVGIG (reference sequence). Trimming stripped 0 bases from V and 3 bases from J, with 11 bases between. The CDR3 is 14 residues long. The CDR3 DNA, read in part, is TGTGCCTGGAGTGTTGGGGGGACAGAAGAGACC. This translates into CAWSVGGTEET. The whole CDR3 is CAWSVGGTEETQYF.

Of note for this clone: The read terminates 3 residues ahead of where the CDR3 ends, so the germline J gene completes it. The V gene is TRBV19, the J gene TRBJ2-3, with TRBD1 identical over 7 bases. The CDR3 runs to 16 residues. Per the germline V gene, CDR1 is LNHDA and CDR2 is SQIVND (reference sequence). The part of the CDR3 DNA that was read is TGTGCCAGTAGTCCTTTAATGGGGCAGGGGGTTCAGCCG. Its translation is CASSPLMGQGVQP. The entire CDR3 is CASSPLMGQGVQPQYF.

Notes on this clone: The read stops 3 residues short of the end of the CDR3; the missing end is completed from the germline J gene. V usage is TRBV5-4 and J usage is TRBJ2-3, with 8 bases fitting TRBD1. The CDR3 covers 13 residues. Germline loops: CDR1 SGHNT, CDR2 YYREEE (reference sequence). The CDR3 protein is CASSPDRAQPQYF. The sequenced CDR3 bases are TGTGCCAGCAGCCCGGACAGGGCTCAGCCG.

Remarks on this clone: The CDR3 is cut off 3 residues early in the read; its end comes from the germline J gene. The chain has TRBV6-1 and TRBJ2-2, with D perhaps TRBD1 (5 bases). Germline V gene data show CDR1 as MNHNS and CDR2 as SASEGT. The length of the CDR3 is 16 residues. Trimming stripped 2 bases from V and 7 bases from J, with 17 bases between. CDR3 DNA (partial): TGTGCCAGCAGTGAATCGCCTGGCCAGGGAAGCGGGGAG. Amino acid sequence: CASSESPGQGSGE. The entire CDR3 sequence reads CASSESPGQGSGELFF.

As for this clone: The CDR3 end is not reached by the read, which stops 3 residues before it; the germline J gene fills it in. The rearrangement uses TRBV5-5 and TRBJ2-5; TRBD2 aligns across 9 bases. This CDR3 spans 15 amino acids. The germline V gene has CDR1 SGHKS and CDR2 YYEKEE (reference sequence). The V segment lost 0 bases and the J segment 2 bases; nucleotides outside the gene matches: 2. The CDR3 loop is CASSLGGGVQETQYF. The CDR3 DNA, read in part, is TGTGCCAGCAGCTTGGGCGGGGGGGTTCAAGAGACC.

As concerns this clone: The observed sequence ends 3 residues before the CDR3 terminus, with the missing tail filled in from the germline J gene. V usage is TRBV7-9 and J usage is TRBJ1-2; TRBD1 aligns across 9 bases. The germline gives CDR1 SEHNR, CDR2 FQNEAQ (reference sequence). The CDR3 covers 12 residues. CDR3 in amino acids: CASSGQGSGYTF. The sequenced CDR3 bases are TGTGCCAGCAGCGGACAGGGGTCCGGC.

Concerning this clone: The missing CDR3 end, 3 residues past where the read stops, is filled in from the germline J gene. This rearrangement joins TRBV19 to TRBJ2-3; D possibly corresponds to TRBD2 (6 bases). V lost 6 bases and J 1 base, leaving 8 bases between the germline ends. The CDR3 covers 13 residues. Germline-derived CDR1 and CDR2 are LNHDA and SQIVND (reference sequence). CDR3 bases read: TGTGCCAGTAGAGAGCGGGGCACAGATACG. This sequence encodes CASRERGTDT. The whole CDR3 reads CASRERGTDTQYF. Using reference TRBV19 and TRBJ2-3 for the parts outside the CDR3, the full variable domain is DGGITQSPKYLFRKEGQNVTLSCEQNLNHDAMYWYRQDPGQGLRLIYYSQIVNDFQKGDIAEGYSVSREKKESFPLTVTSAQKNPTAFYLCASRERGTDTQYFGPGTRLTVL.

Regarding this clone: The sequenced fragment ends 3 residues before the CDR3 boundary, so the rest is inferred from the germline J gene. The V gene is TRBV5-6, the J gene TRBJ2-1; the D gene could be TRBD1 or TRBD2 (6 bases each). The CDR3 is made up of 15 amino acids. Looked up from germline, CDR1 is SGHDT and CDR2 is YYEEEE. V lost 1 base and J lost 8, with 16 bases in between. Here the CDR3 reads CASSLYSNREDEQFF. The part of the CDR3 DNA that was read is TGTGCCAGCAGCTTGTATTCTAACAGGGAGGATGAG. Full variable domain (missing parts from reference TRBV5-6 and TRBJ2-1): DAGVTQSPTHLIKTRGQQVTLRCSPKSGHDTVSWYQQALGQGPQFIFQYYEEEERQRGNFPDRFSGHQFPNYSSELNVNALLLGDSALYLCASSLYSNREDEQFFGPGTRLTVL.

A word on this clone: The read stops 3 residues short of the end of the CDR3; the missing end is completed from the germline J gene. The gene calls are TRBV20-1 and TRBJ2-1; D not resolved. Trimming shortened V by 1 base and J by 4 bases, and 11 bases separated the two germline ends. CDR3 length: 14 amino acids. The germline V gene encodes CDR1 DFQATT and CDR2 SNEGSKA (reference sequence). The CDR3 region is CSARVPPFYNEQFF. The covered CDR3 bases are TGCAGTGCTAGAGTCCCCCCTTTTTACAATGAG.

Partial CDR3 DNA: TGTGCCAGCTCCCTACAGTCGTTTAATTCACCC. Translation: CASSLQSFNSP. The entire CDR3 protein is CASSLQSFNSPLHF. The V gene is TRBV2, the J gene TRBJ1-6; D remains ambiguous. The read stops 3 residues short of the end of the CDR3; the missing end is completed from the germline J gene. Trimming took 8 bases from V and 6 from J, leaving 14 bases between them. Looked up from germline, CDR1 is SNHLY and CDR2 is FYNNEI. This CDR3 has 14 residues.

Comments on this clone: The read falls 3 residues short of the CDR3 end, and the missing part is taken from the germline J gene. This sequence joins TRBV19 and TRBJ2-2, with 9 bases aligning to TRBD1. This CDR3 has 15 residues. Trimming removed 6 bases from V and 3 bases from J; junction bases left unmatched: 5. Germline assignment: CDR1 LNHDA and CDR2 SQIVND (reference sequence). Incomplete CDR3 DNA: TGTGCCAGTAGCACCGGGACAGGGTACACCGGGGAG. Translated: CASSTGTGYTGE. The full CDR3 protein reads CASSTGTGYTGELFF.

A note on this clone: The CDR3 end falls 3 residues outside the read, so it is completed with the germline J gene. The rearrangement links TRBV5-6 to TRBJ2-7; 9 bases map to TRBD1. In germline, CDR1 is SGHDT, CDR2 YYEEEE. This CDR3 spans 15 amino acids. Trimming removed 0 bases from V and 0 bases from J; junction bases left unmatched: 1. The sequenced part of the CDR3 DNA is TGTGCCAGCAGCTTGGGGGACAGGGACTCCTACGAG. It is translated as CASSLGDRDSYE. The whole CDR3 region reads CASSLGDRDSYEQYF. Full variable domain (missing parts from reference TRBV5-6 and TRBJ2-7): DAGVTQSPTHLIKTRGQQVTLRCSPKSGHDTVSWYQQALGQGPQFIFQYYEEEERQRGNFPDRFSGHQFPNYSSELNVNALLLGDSALYLCASSLGDRDSYEQYFGPGTRLTVT.

A remark on this clone: The missing CDR3 end, 3 residues past where the read stops, is filled in from the germline J gene. The chain links TRBV18 to TRBJ2-6; TRBD1 is a possible D gene (6 bases). V was shortened by 3 bases and J by 0 bases, with 15 bases between the two germline ends. Germline CDR1 reads KGHSH; CDR2 reads LQKENI. The CDR3 loop spans 18 amino acids. Partial CDR3 DNA: TGTGCCAGCTCACCTACGTACCGGGACATCTCTGGGGCCAACGTC. Protein product: CASSPTYRDISGANV. The full CDR3 sequence reads CASSPTYRDISGANVLTF. The full variable domain, in which reference TRBV18 and TRBJ2-6 provide the parts outside the CDR3, is NAGVMQNPRHLVRRRGQEARLRCSPMKGHSHVYWYRQLPEEGLKFMVYLQKENIIDESGMPKERFSAEFPKEGPSILRIQQVVRGDSAAYFCASSPTYRDISGANVLTFGAGSRLTVL.

Turning to this clone: The read falls 3 residues short of the CDR3 end, and the missing part is taken from the germline J gene. The chain joins TRBV7-2 to TRBJ2-7; TRBD1 might be the D (5 bases). The length of the CDR3 is 13 residues. Trimming removed 2 bases at V and 4 bases at J, with 9 bases between. Per germline, CDR1 SGHTA and CDR2 FQGNSA. The CDR3 sequence is CASSLYQGYEQYF. The DNA read from the CDR3 is TGTGCCAGCAGCTTATACCAGGGATACGAG.

As to this clone: The CDR3 goes on 3 residues after the read ends, and that part is filled in from the germline J gene. The genes are TRBV7-2 and TRBJ2-1, with 11 bases aligning to TRBD2. Losses at the gene ends were 6 bases for V and 3 bases for J; bases not matched to a gene: 4. CDR3 length equals 15 residues. CDR1 SGHTA and CDR2 FQGNSA come from the germline V gene. Partial CDR3 DNA: TGTGCCAGCAGTCTAGCGGGAGGTTTCTACAATGAG. Its translation: CASSLAGGFYNE. The complete CDR3 sequence is CASSLAGGFYNEQFF.